This TCR beta chain was observed in a study of T cells in Graves' hyperthyroidism and ophthalmopathy. Each patient was aged 18 to 65 and had newly diagnosed hyperthyroidism of under 2 months' duration. This CDR3 comprises 16 residues. Germline assignment: CDR1 LNHNV and CDR2 YYDKDF (reference sequence). V was clipped by 0 bases and J by 0 bases, with 8 bases between them. RNA transcripts yielded amplified TCR beta CDR3 regions. The primer set for the first-round RT-PCR of the TCR CDR3 was HTBI. TCRdb called the multiplex PCR reads again in MiXCR, with one record for every CDR3 protein. This sample has fewer than 400,000 distinct CDR3 sequences; roughly 15% occur once, and the top ten carry approximately 35%. Study findings and constraints: Ophthalmopathy got predicted by the model a median about 6.5 months before its onset.

Ten or more counts support this clonotype. Its antigen remains unknown. Sequenced sample: blood. The sequence was obtained from a man between 25 and 39 years old with Graves' hyperthyroidism. V is TRBV15 and J is TRBJ2-2; D gene uncertain. The CDR3 region is CATSRDKHANTGELFF. CDR3 bases: TGTGCCACCAGCAGAGATAAGCACGCGAACACCGGGGAGCTGTTTTTT. Complete variable domain (other parts from reference TRBV15 and TRBJ2-2): DAMVIQNPRYQVTQFGKPVTLSCSQTLNHNVMYWYQQKSSQAPKLLFHYYDKDFNNEADTPDNFQSRRPNTSFCFLDIRSPGLGDTAMYLCATSRDKHANTGELFFGEGSRLTVL.